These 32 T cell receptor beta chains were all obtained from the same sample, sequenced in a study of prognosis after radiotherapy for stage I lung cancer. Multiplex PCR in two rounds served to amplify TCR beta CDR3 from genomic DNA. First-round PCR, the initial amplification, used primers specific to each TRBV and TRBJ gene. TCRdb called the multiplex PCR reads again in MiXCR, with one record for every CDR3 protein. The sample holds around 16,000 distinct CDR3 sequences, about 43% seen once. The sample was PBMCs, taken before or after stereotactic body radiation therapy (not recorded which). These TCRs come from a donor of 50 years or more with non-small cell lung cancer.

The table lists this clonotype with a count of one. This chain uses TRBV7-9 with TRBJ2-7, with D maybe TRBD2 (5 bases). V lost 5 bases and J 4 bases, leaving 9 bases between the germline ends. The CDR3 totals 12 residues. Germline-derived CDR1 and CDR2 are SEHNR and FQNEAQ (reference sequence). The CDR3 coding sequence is TGTGCCAGCAGCGGGCGGGTTTACGAGCAGTACTTC. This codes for CASSGRVYEQYF.

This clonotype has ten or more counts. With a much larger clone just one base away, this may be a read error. The CDR3 protein is CASSLAGNGYAF. The CDR3 DNA reads as TGCGCCAGCAGCTTGGCAGGGAATGGCTACGCCTTC. The rearrangement links TRBV5-1 to TRBJ1-2; the D gene is possibly TRBD1 (5 bases). Germline assignment: CDR1 SGHRS and CDR2 YFSETQ. The CDR3 length is 12 residues.

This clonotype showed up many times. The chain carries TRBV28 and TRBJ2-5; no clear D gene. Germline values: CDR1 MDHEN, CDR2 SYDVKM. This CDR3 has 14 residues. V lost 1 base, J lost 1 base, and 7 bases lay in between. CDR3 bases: TGTGCCAGCAGTTTATTAACTACCCAAGAGACCCAGTACTTC. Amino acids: CASSLLTTQETQYF. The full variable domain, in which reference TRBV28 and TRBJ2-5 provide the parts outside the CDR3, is DVKVTQSSRYLVKRTGEKVFLECVQDMDHENMFWYRQDPGLGLRLIYFSYDVKMKEKGDIPEGYSVSREKKERFSLILESASTNQTSMYLCASSLLTTQETQYFGPGTRLLVL.

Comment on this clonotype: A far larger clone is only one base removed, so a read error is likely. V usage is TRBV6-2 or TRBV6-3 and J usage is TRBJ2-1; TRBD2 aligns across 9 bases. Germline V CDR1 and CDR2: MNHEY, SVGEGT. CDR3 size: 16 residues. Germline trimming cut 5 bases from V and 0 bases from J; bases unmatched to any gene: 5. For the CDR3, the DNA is TGTGCCAGCAGTAGTTCTAGCGGGGTCTCCTACAATGAGCAGTTCTTC. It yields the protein CASSSSSGVSYNEQFF.

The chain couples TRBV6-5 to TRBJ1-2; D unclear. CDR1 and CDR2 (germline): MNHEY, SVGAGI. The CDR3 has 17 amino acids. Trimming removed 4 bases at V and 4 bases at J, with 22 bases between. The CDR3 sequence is CASSSRSAAGRGYGYTF. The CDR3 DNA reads TGTGCCAGCAGTTCCCGCAGTGCAGCAGGACGAGGCTATGGCTACACCTTC.

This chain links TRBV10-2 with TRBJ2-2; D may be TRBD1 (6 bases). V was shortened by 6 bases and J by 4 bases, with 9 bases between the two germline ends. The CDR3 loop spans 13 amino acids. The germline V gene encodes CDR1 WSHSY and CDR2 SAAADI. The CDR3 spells CASSRGITGELFF. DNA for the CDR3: TGCGCCAGCAGCAGGGGAATCACCGGGGAGCTGTTTTTT.

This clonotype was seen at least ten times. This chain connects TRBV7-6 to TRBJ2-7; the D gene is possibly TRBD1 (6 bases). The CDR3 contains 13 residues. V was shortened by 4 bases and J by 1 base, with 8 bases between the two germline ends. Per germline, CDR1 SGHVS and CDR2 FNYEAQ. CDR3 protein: CASSSTGSYEQYF. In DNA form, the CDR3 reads TGTGCCAGCAGCTCGACAGGTTCCTACGAGCAGTACTTC.

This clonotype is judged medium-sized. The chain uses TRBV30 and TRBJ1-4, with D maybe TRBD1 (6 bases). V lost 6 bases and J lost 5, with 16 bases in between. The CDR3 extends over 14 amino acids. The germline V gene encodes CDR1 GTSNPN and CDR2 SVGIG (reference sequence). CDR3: CACGRGQGNEKLFF. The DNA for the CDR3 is TGTGCCTGCGGGCGGGGGCAGGGGAATGAAAAACTGTTTTTT.

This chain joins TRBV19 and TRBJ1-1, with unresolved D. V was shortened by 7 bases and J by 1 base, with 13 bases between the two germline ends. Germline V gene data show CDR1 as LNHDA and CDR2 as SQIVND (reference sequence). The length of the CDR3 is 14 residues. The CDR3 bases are TGTGCCAGTAAGGCGACGGTCCGGAACACTGAAGCTTTCTTT. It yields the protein CASKATVRNTEAFF. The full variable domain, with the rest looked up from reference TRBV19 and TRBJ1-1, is DGGITQSPKYLFRKEGQNVTLSCEQNLNHDAMYWYRQDPGQGLRLIYYSQIVNDFQKGDIAEGYSVSREKKESFPLTVTSAQKNPTAFYLCASKATVRNTEAFFGQGTRLTVV.

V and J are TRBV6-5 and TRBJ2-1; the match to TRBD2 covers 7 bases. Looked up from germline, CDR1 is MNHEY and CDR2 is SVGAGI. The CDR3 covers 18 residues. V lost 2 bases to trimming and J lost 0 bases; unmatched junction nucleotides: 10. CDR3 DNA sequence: TGTGCCAGCAGTTACGACCGGATTAGCGGGTTCTCCTACAATGAGCAGTTCTTC. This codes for CASSYDRISGFSYNEQFF.

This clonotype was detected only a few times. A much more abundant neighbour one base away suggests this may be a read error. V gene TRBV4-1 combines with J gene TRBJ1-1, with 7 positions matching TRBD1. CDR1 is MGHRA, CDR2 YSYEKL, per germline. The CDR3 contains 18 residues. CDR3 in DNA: TGCGTCAGCAGCCAACCCTACGTACGACAGGGTTCGGACACTGAAGCTTTCTTT. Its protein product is CVSSQPYVRQGSDTEAFF.

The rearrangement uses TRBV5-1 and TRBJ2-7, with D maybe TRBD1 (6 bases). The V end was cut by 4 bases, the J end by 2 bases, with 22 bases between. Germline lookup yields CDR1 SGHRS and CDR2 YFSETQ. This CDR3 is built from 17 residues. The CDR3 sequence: CASSPEVTGDYAYEQYF. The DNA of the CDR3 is TGCGCCAGCAGCCCAGAAGTGACAGGAGATTATGCCTACGAGCAGTACTTC.

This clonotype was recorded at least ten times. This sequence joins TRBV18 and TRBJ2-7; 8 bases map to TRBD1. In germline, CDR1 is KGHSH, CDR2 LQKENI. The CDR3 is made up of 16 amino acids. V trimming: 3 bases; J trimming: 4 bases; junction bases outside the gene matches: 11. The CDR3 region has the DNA TGTGCCAGCTCACCCGCAGGGACAGGCTTCCTATACGAGCAGTACTTC. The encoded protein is CASSPAGTGFLYEQYF.

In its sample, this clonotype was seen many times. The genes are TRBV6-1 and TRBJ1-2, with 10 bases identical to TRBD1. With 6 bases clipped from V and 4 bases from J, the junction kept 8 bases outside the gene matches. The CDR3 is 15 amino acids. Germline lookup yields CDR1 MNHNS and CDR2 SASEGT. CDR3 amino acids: CASRCPGTGVYGYTF. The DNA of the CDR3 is TGTGCCAGCAGGTGTCCCGGGACAGGGGTCTATGGCTACACCTTC.

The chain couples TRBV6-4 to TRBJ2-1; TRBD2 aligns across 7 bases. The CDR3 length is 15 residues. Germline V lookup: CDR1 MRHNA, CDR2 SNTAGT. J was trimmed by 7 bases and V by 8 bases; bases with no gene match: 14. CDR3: CASGILAVGGNEQFF. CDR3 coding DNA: TGTGCCAGCGGTATCCTAGCGGTAGGTGGGAATGAGCAGTTCTTC.

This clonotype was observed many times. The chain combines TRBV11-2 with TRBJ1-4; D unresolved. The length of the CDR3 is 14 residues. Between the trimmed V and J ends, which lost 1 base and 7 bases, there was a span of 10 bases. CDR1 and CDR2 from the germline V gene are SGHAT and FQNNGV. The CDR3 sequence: CASSLGGLVEKLFF. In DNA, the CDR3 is TGTGCCAGCAGCTTAGGGGGTCTTGTTGAAAAACTGTTTTTT.

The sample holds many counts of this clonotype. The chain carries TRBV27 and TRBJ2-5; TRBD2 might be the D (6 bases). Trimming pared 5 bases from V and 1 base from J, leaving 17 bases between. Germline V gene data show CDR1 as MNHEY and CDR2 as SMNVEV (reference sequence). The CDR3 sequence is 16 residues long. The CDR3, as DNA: TGTGCCAGCAGTACTAAGAACCGGGAGCTCCAAGAGACCCAGTACTTC. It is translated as CASSTKNRELQETQYF.

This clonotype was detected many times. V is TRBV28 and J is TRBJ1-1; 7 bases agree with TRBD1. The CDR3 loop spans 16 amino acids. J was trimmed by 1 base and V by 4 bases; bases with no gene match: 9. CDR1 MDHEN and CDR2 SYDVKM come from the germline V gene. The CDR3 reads CASSSLYRGRNTEAFF. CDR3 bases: TGTGCCAGCAGTTCCTTATACAGGGGTAGGAACACTGAAGCTTTCTTT. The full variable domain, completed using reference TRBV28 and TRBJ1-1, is DVKVTQSSRYLVKRTGEKVFLECVQDMDHENMFWYRQDPGLGLRLIYFSYDVKMKEKGDIPEGYSVSREKKERFSLILESASTNQTSMYLCASSSLYRGRNTEAFFGQGTRLTVV.

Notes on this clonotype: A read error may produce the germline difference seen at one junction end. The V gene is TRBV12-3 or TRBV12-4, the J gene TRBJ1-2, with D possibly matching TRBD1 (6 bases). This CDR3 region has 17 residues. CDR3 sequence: CASSHSLGRGANYGCTF. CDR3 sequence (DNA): TGTGCCAGCAGCCACTCGTTGGGGAGGGGGGCTAACTATGGCTGCACATTC.

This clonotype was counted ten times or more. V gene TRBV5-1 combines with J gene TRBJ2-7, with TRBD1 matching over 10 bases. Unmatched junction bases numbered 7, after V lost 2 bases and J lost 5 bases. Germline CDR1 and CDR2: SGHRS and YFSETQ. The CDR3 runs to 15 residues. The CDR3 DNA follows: TGCGCCAGCAGCTTCTCCGGGACAGGGGCCAACGAGCAGTACTTC. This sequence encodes CASSFSGTGANEQYF. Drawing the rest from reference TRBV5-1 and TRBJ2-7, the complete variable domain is KAGVTQTPRYLIKTRGQQVTLSCSPISGHRSVSWYQQTPGQGLQFLFEYFSETQRNKGNFPGRFSGRQFSNSRSEMNVSTLELGDSALYLCASSFSGTGANEQYFGPGTRLTVT.

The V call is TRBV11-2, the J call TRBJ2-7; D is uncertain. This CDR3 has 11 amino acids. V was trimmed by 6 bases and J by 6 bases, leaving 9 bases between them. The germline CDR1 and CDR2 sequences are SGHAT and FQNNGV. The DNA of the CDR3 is TGTGCCAGCAGTTCTTCTGGCGAGCAGTACTTC. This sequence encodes CASSSSGEQYF.

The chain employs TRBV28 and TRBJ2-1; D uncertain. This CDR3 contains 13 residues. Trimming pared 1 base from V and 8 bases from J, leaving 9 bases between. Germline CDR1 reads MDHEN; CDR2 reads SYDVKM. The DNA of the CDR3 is TGTGCCAGCAGTTTATCCTTAGGACATGAGCAGTTCTTC. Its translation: CASSLSLGHEQFF.

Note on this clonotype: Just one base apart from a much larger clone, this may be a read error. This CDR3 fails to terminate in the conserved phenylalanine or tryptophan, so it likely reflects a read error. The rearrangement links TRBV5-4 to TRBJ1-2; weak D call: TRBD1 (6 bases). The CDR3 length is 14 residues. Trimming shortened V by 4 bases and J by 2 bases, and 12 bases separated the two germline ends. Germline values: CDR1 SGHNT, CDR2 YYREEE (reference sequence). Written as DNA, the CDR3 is TGTGCCAGCAGCGAGGCAGGGGCCAACTATGGCTACACCTTA. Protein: CASSEAGANYGYTL.

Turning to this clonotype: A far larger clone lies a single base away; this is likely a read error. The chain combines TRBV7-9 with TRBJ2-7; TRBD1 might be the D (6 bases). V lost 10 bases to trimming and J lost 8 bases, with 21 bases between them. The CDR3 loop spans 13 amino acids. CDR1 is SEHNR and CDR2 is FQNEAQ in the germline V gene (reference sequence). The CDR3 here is CAIRSGQSNQQYF. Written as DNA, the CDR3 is TGTGCCATCAGATCCGGACAGTCGAACCAGCAGTACTTC.

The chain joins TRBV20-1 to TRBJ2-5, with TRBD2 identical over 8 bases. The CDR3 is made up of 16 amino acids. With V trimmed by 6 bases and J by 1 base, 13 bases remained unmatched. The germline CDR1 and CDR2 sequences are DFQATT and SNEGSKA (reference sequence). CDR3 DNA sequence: TGCAGTGCATGGAGAAGTAGCGGGGTCCTCCAAGAGACCCAGTACTTC. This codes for CSAWRSSGVLQETQYF.

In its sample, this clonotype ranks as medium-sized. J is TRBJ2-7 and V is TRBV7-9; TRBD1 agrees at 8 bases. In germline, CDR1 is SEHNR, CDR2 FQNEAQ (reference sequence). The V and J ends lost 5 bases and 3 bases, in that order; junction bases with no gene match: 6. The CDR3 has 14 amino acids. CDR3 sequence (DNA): TGTGCCAGCAGCCCAGGACAGGGCCTCTACGAGCAGTACTTC. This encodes CASSPGQGLYEQYF.

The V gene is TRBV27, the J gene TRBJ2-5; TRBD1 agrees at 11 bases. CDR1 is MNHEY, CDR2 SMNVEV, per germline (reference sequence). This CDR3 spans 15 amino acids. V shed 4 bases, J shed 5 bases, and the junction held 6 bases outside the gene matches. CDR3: CASSSRTGGWETQYF. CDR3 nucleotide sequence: TGTGCCAGCAGTTCCAGGACAGGGGGCTGGGAGACCCAGTACTTC.

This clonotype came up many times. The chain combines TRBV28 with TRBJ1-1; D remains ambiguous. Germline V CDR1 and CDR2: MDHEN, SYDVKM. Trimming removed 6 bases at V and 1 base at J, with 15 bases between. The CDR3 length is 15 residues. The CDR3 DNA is TGTGCCAGCAGCCCCGCCTCAGCGGGGAACACTGAAGCTTTCTTT. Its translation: CASSPASAGNTEAFF. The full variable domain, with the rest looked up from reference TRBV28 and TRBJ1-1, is DVKVTQSSRYLVKRTGEKVFLECVQDMDHENMFWYRQDPGLGLRLIYFSYDVKMKEKGDIPEGYSVSREKKERFSLILESASTNQTSMYLCASSPASAGNTEAFFGQGTRLTVV.

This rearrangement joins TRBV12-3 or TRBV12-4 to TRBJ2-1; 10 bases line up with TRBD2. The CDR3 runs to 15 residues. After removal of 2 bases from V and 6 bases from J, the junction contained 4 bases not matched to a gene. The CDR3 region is CASSLIASGSNEQFF. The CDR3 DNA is TGTGCCAGCAGTTTAATCGCTAGCGGGAGCAATGAGCAGTTCTTC.

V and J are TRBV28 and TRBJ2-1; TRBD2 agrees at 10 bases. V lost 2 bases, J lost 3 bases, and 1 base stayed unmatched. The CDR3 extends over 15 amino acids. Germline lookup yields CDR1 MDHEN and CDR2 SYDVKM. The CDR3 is CASSLTSGDYNEQFF. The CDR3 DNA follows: TGTGCCAGCAGTTTAACTAGCGGGGACTACAATGAGCAGTTCTTC. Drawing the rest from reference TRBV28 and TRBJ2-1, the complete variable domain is DVKVTQSSRYLVKRTGEKVFLECVQDMDHENMFWYRQDPGLGLRLIYFSYDVKMKEKGDIPEGYSVSREKKERFSLILESASTNQTSMYLCASSLTSGDYNEQFFGPGTRLTVL.

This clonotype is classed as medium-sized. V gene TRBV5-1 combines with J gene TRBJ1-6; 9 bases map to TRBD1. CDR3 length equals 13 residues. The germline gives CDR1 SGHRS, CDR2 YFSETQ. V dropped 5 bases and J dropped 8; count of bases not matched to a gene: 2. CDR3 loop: CASRDRGHSPLHF. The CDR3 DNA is TGCGCCAGCAGGGACAGGGGTCATTCACCCCTCCACTTT.

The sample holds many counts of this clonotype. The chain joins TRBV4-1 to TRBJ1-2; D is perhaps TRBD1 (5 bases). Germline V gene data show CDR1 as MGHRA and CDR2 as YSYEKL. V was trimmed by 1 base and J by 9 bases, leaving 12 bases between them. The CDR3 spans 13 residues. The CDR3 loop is CASSQVGGDSYTF. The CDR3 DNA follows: TGCGCCAGCAGCCAAGTTGGGGGGGATAGCTACACCTTC.